This T cell receptor (beta chain) was sequenced during a study of T cell responses to AZD1222 COVID-19 vaccine. Using immunoSEQ multiplex PCR, the repertoire was profiled, and TCRdb retains in-frame clones only, with some absent. This sample yields some 19,000 clones, of which 70% to 85% are seen a single time; roughly 40% belongs to the top ten. With 1 base clipped from V and 5 bases from J, the junction kept 9 bases outside the gene matches. Germline V CDR1 and CDR2: SGHVS, FNYEAQ. The length of the CDR3 is 17 residues. Note on this clone: Antigen specificity is unknown.

Whole-study results and caveats: Baseline seropositives among AZD1222 recipients totaled only five to seven.

The sequence was obtained from an adult in good health. This specimen consisted of peripheral blood, obtained on day 0 of AZD1222 vaccination. V gene TRBV7-6 combines with J gene TRBJ2-5; TRBD2 matches at 11 bases. CDR3 DNA: TGTGCCAGCAGCTTAGACACCGGGACTAGCGGTAGGGAGACCCAGTACTTC. Translation gives CASSLDTGTSGRETQYF. The entire variable domain, with the rest obtained from reference TRBV7-6 and TRBJ2-5, is as follows: GAGVSQSPRYKVTKRGQDVALRCDPISGHVSLYWYRQALGQGPEFLTYFNYEAQQDKSGLPNDRFSAERPEGSISTLTIQRTEQRDSAMYRCASSLDTGTSGRETQYFGPGTRLLVL.